Each of the 10 T cell receptor beta chains below was sequenced from the same sample in a study of a mutant IDH1 vaccine in newly diagnosed glioma. Some clones are missing from TCRdb's copy, which holds only in-frame ones; the method was immunoSEQ multiplex PCR. The sample has about 29,000 clones; 75% to 90% are singletons. Time point here: week 23, last vaccination. In the vaccine, a single dose held 300 ug of the mutant IDH1 20-mer peptide, along with topical imiquimod. The antigens these receptors bind are not known. The sequencing used PBMCs, collected from a glioma patient whose treatment included an IDH1 peptide vaccine. These receptors originate from a woman aged 18-29 years with glioma.

The chain combines TRBV5-1 with TRBJ2-7, with 7 bases fitting TRBD1. Per the germline V gene, CDR1 is SGHRS and CDR2 is YFSETQ. This CDR3 has 16 residues. V gave up 4 bases and J gave up 0 bases; unmatched junction bases: 10. The CDR3 protein is CASSPTGTVTSYEQYF. The CDR3 DNA follows: TGCGCCAGCAGCCCAACAGGGACAGTTACCTCCTACGAGCAGTACTTC.

This sequence joins TRBV7-2 and TRBJ2-7, with unresolved D. Trimming took 4 bases from V and 2 from J, leaving 6 bases between them. This CDR3 region has 12 residues. Germline loops: CDR1 SGHTA, CDR2 FQGNSA. CDR3 loop: CASSSPTYEQYF. The DNA for the CDR3 is TGTGCCAGCAGCTCCCCGACCTACGAGCAGTACTTC.

The CDR3 DNA follows: TGTGCCAGCTCACCACCCCCCGGGAAAGAGACCCAGTACTTC. Amino acids: CASSPPPGKETQYF. This chain links TRBV18 with TRBJ2-5, with a weak D call TRBD2 (5 bases). Trimming removed 0 bases at V and 3 bases at J, with 8 bases between. This CDR3 contains 14 residues. Germline values: CDR1 KGHSH, CDR2 LQKENI.

This chain links TRBV5-4 with TRBJ1-2; weak D call: TRBD1 (6 bases). The CDR3 totals 16 residues. V shed 4 bases and J shed 0 bases, with 16 bases lying between them. Germline V gives CDR1 SGHNT, CDR2 YYREEE (reference sequence). The DNA of the CDR3 is TGTGCCAGCAGCCAACCACAGGGCGGTCCTAACTATGGCTACACCTTC. This codes for CASSQPQGGPNYGYTF.

This clone was detected only a few times. V is TRBV27 and J is TRBJ2-1; D may be TRBD2 (7 bases). Trimming removed 6 bases from V and 7 bases from J, with 25 bases in between. The length of the CDR3 is 17 residues. Germline V gene sequence: CDR1 MNHEY, CDR2 SMNVEV (reference sequence). CDR3 sequence: CASSRTLGGGAGNEQFF. The DNA for the CDR3 is TGTGCCAGCAGCCGAACCCTAGGGGGGGGCGCCGGTAATGAGCAGTTCTTC.

The chain is built from TRBV5-5 and TRBJ2-7, with D perhaps TRBD2 (5 bases). This CDR3 is built from 14 residues. Trimming pared 0 bases from V and 3 bases from J, leaving 10 bases between. Germline V gives CDR1 SGHKS, CDR2 YYEKEE (reference sequence). The CDR3 loop is CASSLVEALYEQYF. The CDR3 DNA is TGTGCCAGCAGCTTGGTGGAGGCCCTCTACGAGCAGTACTTC. Variable domain in full (rest from reference TRBV5-5 and TRBJ2-7): DAGVTQSPTHLIKTRGQQVTLRCSPISGHKSVSWYQQVLGQGPQFIFQYYEKEERGRGNFPDRFSARQFPNYSSELNVNALLLGDSALYLCASSLVEALYEQYFGPGTRLTVT.

The chain recombines TRBV7-9 with TRBJ2-7; D is uncertain. CDR1 is SEHNR, CDR2 FQNEAQ, per germline (reference sequence). Deletions cut 5 bases from V and 5 bases from J, with 10 bases between. CDR3 length: 12 residues. CDR3 in amino acids: CASSPLGHEQYF. CDR3 bases: TGTGCCAGCAGCCCCCTGGGCCACGAGCAGTACTTC. The whole variable domain, filled in from reference TRBV7-9 and TRBJ2-7, reads DTGVSQNPRHKITKRGQNVTFRCDPISEHNRLYWYRQTLGQGPEFLTYFQNEAQLEKSRLLSDRFSAERPKGSFSTLEIQRTEQGDSAMYLCASSPLGHEQYFGPGTRLTVT.

This sequence joins TRBV6-6 and TRBJ2-7; weak D call: TRBD1 (6 bases). Trimming removed 2 bases at V and 1 base at J, with 15 bases between. Per germline, CDR1 MNHNY and CDR2 SVGAGI (reference sequence). The CDR3 is 16 amino acids. CDR3 bases: TGTGCCAGCAGTTACCTCGGGCAGGGGCTATCCTACGAGCAGTACTTC. Translating it yields CASSYLGQGLSYEQYF.

The chain carries TRBV5-1 and TRBJ1-3; 9 bases align to TRBD1. The CDR3 spans 19 residues. CDR1 is SGHRS, CDR2 YFSETQ, per germline. Trimming at V came to 3 bases and at J to 0 bases, leaving 13 bases not matched to a gene. The CDR3 bases are TGCGCCAGCAGCTACAACCCGCCGGGACAGGGAAACTCTGGAAACACCATATATTTT. It specifies CASSYNPPGQGNSGNTIYF. Filled out from reference TRBV5-1 and TRBJ1-3, the complete variable domain reads KAGVTQTPRYLIKTRGQQVTLSCSPISGHRSVSWYQQTPGQGLQFLFEYFSETQRNKGNFPGRFSGRQFSNSRSEMNVSTLELGDSALYLCASSYNPPGQGNSGNTIYFGEGSWLTVV.

CDR3 residues: CSARAAYYNEQFF. The CDR3 DNA is TGCAGCGCGAGGGCCGCATACTACAATGAGCAGTTCTTC. The V call is TRBV29-1, the J call TRBJ2-1; perhaps TRBD2 as D (5 bases). The CDR3 loop spans 13 amino acids. The V end was cut by 7 bases, the J end by 3 bases, with 13 bases between. Germline CDR1 SQVTM, CDR2 ANQGSEA.